These 30 T cell receptor beta chains share one sample of origin, sequenced in a study of shared clonotypes between healthy human individuals. Profiling relied on immunoSEQ multiplex PCR, and the TCRdb table lists in-frame clones only, not all of them. The profile shows millions of clones, roughly 96% of them singletons. The sequenced sample was naive CD4+ T cells sorted from blood. The subset: CD45RA+ positively selected. The source of these receptors is a man aged 18 to 30 in good health.

In regard to this clone: At the DNA level, this CDR3 is encoded by other sequences in the same sample as well. J is TRBJ2-2 and V is TRBV7-2; D remains unclear. Trimming removed 3 bases from V and 5 bases from J, with 4 bases in between. This CDR3 has 12 amino acids. Germline values: CDR1 SGHTA, CDR2 FQGNSA. CDR3 region: CASSFRTGELFF. In DNA, the CDR3 is TGTGCCAGCAGCTTTCGGACCGGGGAGCTGTTTTTT.

The chain uses TRBV11-2 and TRBJ2-7, with 8 bases matching TRBD1. The CDR3 consists of 14 residues. The V gene end was trimmed by 6 bases and the J gene end by 5 bases; junction bases not matched to a gene: 9. Germline CDR1 and CDR2: SGHAT and FQNNGV. CDR3 sequence (DNA): TGTGCCAGCAGATCGACAGGGGCTGGCCACGAGCAGTACTTC. This codes for CASRSTGAGHEQYF.

The chain couples TRBV7-2 to TRBJ1-5; no reliable D call. The CDR3 covers 12 residues. Germline loops: CDR1 SGHTA, CDR2 FQGNSA. Deletions cut 2 bases from V and 7 bases from J, with 6 bases between. CDR3 in DNA: TGTGCCAGCAGCTTACCGTTACAGCCCCAGCATTTT. It yields the protein CASSLPLQPQHF.

This clone was detected only once. Other DNA sequences in the same sample also yield this CDR3. V gene TRBV5-1 combines with J gene TRBJ1-3; the D gene is possibly TRBD1 (5 bases). Trimming shortened V by 0 bases and J by 1 base, and 8 bases separated the two germline ends. The CDR3 is made up of 15 amino acids. Per the germline V gene, CDR1 is SGHRS and CDR2 is YFSETQ. The CDR3 loop reads CASSLEAGSGNTIYF. The CDR3 DNA reads as TGCGCCAGCAGCTTGGAAGCAGGGTCTGGAAACACCATATATTTT.

The chain links TRBV7-3 to TRBJ1-6; D ambiguous. Germline V gives CDR1 SGHTA, CDR2 FQGTGA. With 4 bases removed from V and 10 bases from J, the gap between germline ends came to 17 bases. The CDR3 has 15 amino acids. The CDR3 loop reads CASSSQVGLGSPLHF. For the CDR3, the DNA is TGTGCCAGCAGCTCGCAGGTGGGGTTGGGATCACCCCTCCACTTT.

With respect to this clone: Other DNA variants within this sample encode the same CDR3. The genes are TRBV10-3 and TRBJ1-6; TRBD1 matches 10 bases. V shed 10 bases and J 7 bases; nucleotides not matched to a gene: 1. Germline values: CDR1 ENHRY, CDR2 SYGVKD. The CDR3 is made up of 12 amino acids. The CDR3: CATGQGNSPLHF. CDR3 in DNA: TGTGCCACGGGACAGGGGAATTCACCCCTCCACTTT.

V gene TRBV19 combines with J gene TRBJ2-7, with a weak D call TRBD1 (6 bases). V was shortened by 4 bases and J by 4 bases, with 14 bases between the two germline ends. CDR1 is LNHDA, CDR2 SQIVND, per germline (reference sequence). The CDR3 is 14 residues long. In DNA, the CDR3 is TGTGCCAGTAGTAAAGTTGGGGGCTGGTACGAGCAGTACTTC. Its protein is CASSKVGGWYEQYF.

This sequence joins TRBV19 and TRBJ2-1; D gene unclear. V lost 5 bases and J lost 8, with 13 bases in between. The CDR3 covers 13 residues. The germline V gene encodes CDR1 LNHDA and CDR2 SQIVND (reference sequence). The CDR3 sequence is CASSQWPSDEQFF. CDR3 sequence (DNA): TGTGCCAGTAGTCAGTGGCCTTCGGATGAGCAGTTCTTC.

The V and J genes are TRBV7-2 and TRBJ2-3; D is tentatively TRBD1 or TRBD2 (6 bases each). This CDR3 is built from 15 residues. Deletions cut 4 bases from V and 3 bases from J, with 14 bases between. CDR1 and CDR2 from the germline V gene are SGHTA and FQGNSA. In nucleotides, the CDR3 is TGTGCCAGCAGCTCCGAGGGGGGTGAGACAGATACGCAGTATTTT. Encoded protein: CASSSEGGETDTQYF.

In the case of this clone: A read error is possible here, since a much larger clone lies one base away. This chain links TRBV4-2 with TRBJ1-2; no clear D. Looked up from germline, CDR1 is LGHNA and CDR2 is YNFKEQ. Between the trimmed V and J ends, which lost 0 bases and 6 bases, there was a span of 11 bases. There are 14 residues in the CDR3. CDR3 coding DNA: TGTGCCAGCAGCCAAGAAAGTAAAGGGAATGGCTACACCTTC. Translating it yields CASSQESKGNGYTF.

V usage is TRBV5-1 and J usage is TRBJ1-1, with TRBD1 as a possible D gene (5 bases). The CDR3 extends over 15 amino acids. Germline V gives CDR1 SGHRS, CDR2 YFSETQ. V lost 4 bases and J 0 bases, leaving 13 bases between the germline ends. CDR3 sequence reads: CASSAIWGMNTEAFF. CDR3 bases: TGCGCCAGCAGCGCCATCTGGGGGATGAACACTGAAGCTTTCTTT.

The chain is built from TRBV19 and TRBJ2-7; D tentatively reads TRBD1 or TRBD2 (5 bases each). CDR3 length: 16 amino acids. Per germline, CDR1 LNHDA and CDR2 SQIVND (reference sequence). V was pared by 4 bases and J by 3 bases, with 19 bases between. CDR3 protein: CASSKGPSGGVYEQYF. DNA for the CDR3: TGTGCCAGTAGTAAGGGACCGAGTGGGGGAGTCTACGAGCAGTACTTC.

The rearrangement uses TRBV2 and TRBJ1-1; perhaps TRBD1 as D (5 bases). Between the trimmed V and J ends, which lost 6 bases and 4 bases, there was a span of 18 bases. The V gene's germline CDR1 is SNHLY and CDR2 FYNNEI. This CDR3 is built from 15 residues. CDR3 region: CASRTRTGLGTEAFF. As DNA, the CDR3 is TGTGCCAGCAGAACCCGCACAGGACTGGGCACTGAAGCTTTCTTT.

The chain carries TRBV4-1 and TRBJ1-3; D gene ambiguous. The CDR3 extends over 15 amino acids. V lost 6 bases and J 0 bases, leaving 12 bases between the germline ends. The germline V gene has CDR1 MGHRA and CDR2 YSYEKL. The CDR3 nucleotides are TGCGCCAGCAGTTATGGATCCGCCTCTGGAAACACCATATATTTT. This gives the protein CASSYGSASGNTIYF.

This clone was counted a few times. V and J are TRBV28 and TRBJ1-2; 8 bases fit TRBD1. Germline V CDR1 and CDR2: MDHEN, SYDVKM. The CDR3 consists of 13 residues. V shed 10 bases and J 4 bases; nucleotides not matched to a gene: 8. CDR3 nucleotides: TGTGCCAACCGGGACAGGTCGACCTATGGCTACACCTTC. This translates into CANRDRSTYGYTF.

This clone was seen a single time. The chain is built from TRBV5-5 and TRBJ1-1; tentative D call: TRBD1 (5 bases). V lost 1 base, J lost 0 bases, and 13 bases lay in between. Germline CDR1 SGHKS, CDR2 YYEKEE (reference sequence). The CDR3 has 16 amino acids. This CDR3 reads CASSLSPGHLNTEAFF. CDR3 bases: TGTGCCAGCAGCTTGTCCCCGGGGCACCTGAACACTGAAGCTTTCTTT. The complete variable domain, with remaining parts taken from reference TRBV5-5 and TRBJ1-1, reads DAGVTQSPTHLIKTRGQQVTLRCSPISGHKSVSWYQQVLGQGPQFIFQYYEKEERGRGNFPDRFSARQFPNYSSELNVNALLLGDSALYLCASSLSPGHLNTEAFFGQGTRLTVV.

This clone was counted a single time. The rearrangement uses TRBV27 and TRBJ2-3, with 8 nucleotides matching TRBD1. CDR1 is MNHEY, CDR2 SMNVEV, per germline (reference sequence). CDR3 length: 16 amino acids. Trimming cost V 6 bases and J 4 bases; bases outside gene matches: 12. DNA for the CDR3: TGTGCCAGCAGAGGATTCAGGGGGCGCTCCCCAGATACGCAGTATTTT. Translation gives CASRGFRGRSPDTQYF.

The rearrangement joins TRBV10-1 to TRBJ2-7; D unclear. Looked up from germline, CDR1 is WNHNN and CDR2 is SYGVQD (reference sequence). V lost 0 bases and J 9 bases, leaving 9 bases between the germline ends. The CDR3 length is 12 residues. CDR3 region: CASSESNRVQYF. In DNA form, the CDR3 reads TGCGCCAGCAGTGAGTCGAACAGAGTGCAGTACTTC.

This chain connects TRBV4-2 to TRBJ1-5, with D uncertain. Trimming left V 0 bases short and J 5 bases short, with 11 bases between. CDR3 length: 15 residues. Per germline, CDR1 LGHNA and CDR2 YNFKEQ. CDR3 sequence reads: CASSQDGRSDQPQHF. The CDR3 nucleotides read TGTGCCAGCAGCCAAGATGGTCGGAGTGATCAGCCCCAGCATTTT.

V gene TRBV11-2 combines with J gene TRBJ2-7, with D tentatively TRBD2 (6 bases). Trimming pared 10 bases from V and 6 bases from J, leaving 13 bases between. CDR1 and CDR2 (germline): SGHAT, FQNNGV. The CDR3 contains 11 residues. The DNA of the CDR3 is TGTGCCACCCGGGACTTCAGCGAGCAGTACTTC. Encoded protein: CATRDFSEQYF.

The chain uses TRBV18 and TRBJ2-2; D might be TRBD1 (7 bases). The CDR3 length is 16 residues. Germline V lookup: CDR1 KGHSH, CDR2 LQKENI. V dropped 6 bases and J dropped 0 bases, with 14 bases sitting between them. CDR3 sequence reads: CASSQQGGPNTGELFF. The CDR3 region has the DNA TGTGCCAGCTCCCAGCAGGGGGGCCCGAACACCGGGGAGCTGTTTTTT.

The chain uses TRBV5-1 and TRBJ2-5; the D is unclear. The germline gives CDR1 SGHRS, CDR2 YFSETQ. V lost 1 base, J lost 2 bases, and 6 bases lay in between. The CDR3 contains 13 residues. The CDR3 DNA reads as TGCGCCAGCAGCTTGACTTTTCAAGAGACCCAGTACTTC. This codes for CASSLTFQETQYF.

This chain links TRBV4-1 with TRBJ2-1, with 12 bases lining up with TRBD2. The germline V gene has CDR1 MGHRA and CDR2 YSYEKL. Unmatched junction bases numbered 10, after V lost 3 bases and J lost 4 bases. There are 18 residues in the CDR3. The CDR3 region is CASSHKLAGGLLYNEQFF. CDR3 DNA: TGCGCCAGCAGCCACAAACTAGCGGGGGGACTCCTATACAATGAGCAGTTCTTC.

For this clone: At the DNA level, this CDR3 is encoded by other sequences in the same sample as well. The chain employs TRBV29-1 and TRBJ1-2; 9 nucleotides agree with TRBD1. V lost 4 bases to trimming and J lost 2 bases; unmatched junction nucleotides: 2. CDR1 is SQVTM and CDR2 is ANQGSEA in the germline V gene. CDR3 length: 13 residues. CDR3 loop: CSVVGQGNYGYTF. Written as DNA, the CDR3 is TGCAGCGTTGTTGGACAGGGGAACTATGGCTACACCTTC.

The rearrangement links TRBV7-5 to TRBJ1-4. TRBV7-5 is a recognized pseudogene. The CDR3 has 16 amino acids. The DNA for the CDR3 is TGTGCCAGAAGCTTAAGATGTGGATTCAGTAATGAAAAACTGTTTTTT. Translating it yields CARSLRCGFSNEKLFF.

Comment on this clone: Other DNA sequences in this sample translate to the same CDR3. The chain carries TRBV5-1 and TRBJ2-3; 9 bases agree with TRBD1. Looked up from germline, CDR1 is SGHRS and CDR2 is YFSETQ. The CDR3 spans 16 residues. Trimming took 4 bases from V and 0 from J; bases not matched to a gene: 6. The CDR3 here is CASSLSGTGSTDTQYF. The CDR3, as DNA: TGCGCCAGCAGCCTCTCCGGGACAGGGAGCACAGATACGCAGTATTTT.

The rearrangement uses TRBV13 and TRBJ2-7; TRBD2 agrees at 9 bases. The V gene's germline CDR1 is PRHDT and CDR2 FYEKMQ (reference sequence). The CDR3 consists of 14 residues. V lost 3 bases, J lost 4 bases, and 4 bases stayed unmatched. DNA for the CDR3: TGTGCCAGCAGCTTGGGACTAGCCGAATACGAGCAGTACTTC. Protein sequence: CASSLGLAEYEQYF.

The rearrangement uses TRBV30 and TRBJ1-1; no firm D call. Germline V CDR1 and CDR2: GTSNPN, SVGIG (reference sequence). V lost 3 bases to trimming and J lost 4 bases, with 12 bases between them. This CDR3 region has 13 residues. CDR3 in DNA: TGTGCCTGGAGCCCGACAAAGTCCACTGAAGCTTTCTTT. Amino acids: CAWSPTKSTEAFF.

The chain couples TRBV6-5 to TRBJ1-6; D gene unclear. Deletions cut 6 bases from V and 3 bases from J, with 9 bases between. The CDR3 length is 14 residues. Per the germline V gene, CDR1 is MNHEY and CDR2 is SVGAGI. CDR3: CASSPGNYNSPLHF. CDR3 coding DNA: TGTGCCAGCAGCCCCGGGAACTATAATTCACCCCTCCACTTT.

The chain recombines TRBV18 with TRBJ1-3; no clear D. Trimming left V 2 bases short and J 0 bases short, with 11 bases between. CDR1 KGHSH and CDR2 LQKENI come from the germline V gene. The CDR3 contains 16 residues. Written as DNA, the CDR3 is TGTGCCAGCTCACCAAGGGTAGCCACCTCTGGAAACACCATATATTTT. It specifies CASSPRVATSGNTIYF.